This T cell receptor (beta chain) came from a study of T cell repertoires in cytomegalovirus infection. About the research overall: Both CMV infection and a matching HLA type were indicated by public TCR beta signatures. Study-wide findings and caveats: HLA-C-restricted CMV-specific TCR beta clonotypes were dominant in the ex vivo response.

TCRdb re-called the reads through MiXCR, storing one row per CDR3 protein. The table lists approximately 300,000 distinct CDR3 sequences, under 35% of them singletons, with around 20% in the top ten. The CDR3 sequence is 15 residues long. Trimming left V 1 base short and J 2 bases short, with 12 bases between. Per the germline V gene, CDR1 is SGHNT and CDR2 is YYREEE (reference sequence). Regarding this clonotype: Its antigen is undetermined.

The material was cultured PBMCs, obtained from culture after CMV antigen stimulation. The chain is built from TRBV5-4 and TRBJ2-5, with a possible D match to TRBD2 (6 bases). The source is a human donor in good health (CMV status not recorded). Some clones in this sample may be carry-over from other donors' samples. The CDR3 spells CASSLPGSGQETQYF. CDR3 nucleotide sequence: TGTGCCAGCAGCTTGCCGGGAAGCGGGCAAGAGACCCAGTACTTC.